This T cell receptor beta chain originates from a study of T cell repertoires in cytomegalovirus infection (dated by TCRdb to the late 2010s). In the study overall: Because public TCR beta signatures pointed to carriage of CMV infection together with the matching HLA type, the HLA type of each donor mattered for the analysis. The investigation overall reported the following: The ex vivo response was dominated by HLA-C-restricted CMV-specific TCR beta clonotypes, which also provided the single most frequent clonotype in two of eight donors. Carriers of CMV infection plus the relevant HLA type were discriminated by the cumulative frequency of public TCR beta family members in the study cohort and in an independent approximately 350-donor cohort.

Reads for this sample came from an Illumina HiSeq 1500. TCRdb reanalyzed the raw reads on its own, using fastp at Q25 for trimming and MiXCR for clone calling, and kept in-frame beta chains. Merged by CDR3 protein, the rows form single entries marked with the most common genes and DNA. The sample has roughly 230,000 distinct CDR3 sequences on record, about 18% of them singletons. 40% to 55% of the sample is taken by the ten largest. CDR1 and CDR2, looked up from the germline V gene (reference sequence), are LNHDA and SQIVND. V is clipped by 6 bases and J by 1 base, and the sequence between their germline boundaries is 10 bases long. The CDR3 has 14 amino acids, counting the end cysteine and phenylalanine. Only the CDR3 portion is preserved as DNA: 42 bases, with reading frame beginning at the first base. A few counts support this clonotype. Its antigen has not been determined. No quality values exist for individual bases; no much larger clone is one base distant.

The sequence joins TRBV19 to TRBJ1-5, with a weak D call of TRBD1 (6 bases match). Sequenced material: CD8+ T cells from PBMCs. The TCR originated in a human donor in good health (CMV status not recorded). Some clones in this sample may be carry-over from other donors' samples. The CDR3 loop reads CASRGGQSNQPQHF. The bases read TGTGCCAGTAGGGGCGGACAGAGCAATCAGCCCCAGCATTTT. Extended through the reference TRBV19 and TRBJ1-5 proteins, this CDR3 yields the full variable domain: DGGITQSPKYLFRKEGQNVTLSCEQNLNHDAMYWYRQDPGQGLRLIYYSQIVNDFQKGDIAEGYSVSREKKESFPLTVTSAQKNPTAFYLCASRGGQSNQPQHFGDGTRLSIL.